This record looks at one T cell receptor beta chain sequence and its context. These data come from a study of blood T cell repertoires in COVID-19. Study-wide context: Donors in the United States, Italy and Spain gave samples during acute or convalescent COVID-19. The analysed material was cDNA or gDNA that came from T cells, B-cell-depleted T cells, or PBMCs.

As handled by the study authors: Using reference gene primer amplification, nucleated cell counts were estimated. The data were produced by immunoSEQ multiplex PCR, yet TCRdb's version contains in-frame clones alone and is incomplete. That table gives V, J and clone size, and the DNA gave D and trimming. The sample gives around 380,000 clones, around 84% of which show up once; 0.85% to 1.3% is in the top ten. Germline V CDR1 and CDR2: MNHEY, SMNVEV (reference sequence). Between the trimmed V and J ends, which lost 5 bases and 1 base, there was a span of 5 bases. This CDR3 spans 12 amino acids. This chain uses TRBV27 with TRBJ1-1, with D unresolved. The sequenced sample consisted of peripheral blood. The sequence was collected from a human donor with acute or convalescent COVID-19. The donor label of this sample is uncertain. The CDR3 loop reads CASSRENTEAFF. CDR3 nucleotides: TGTGCCAGCAGTCGAGAGAACACTGAAGCTTTCTTT.